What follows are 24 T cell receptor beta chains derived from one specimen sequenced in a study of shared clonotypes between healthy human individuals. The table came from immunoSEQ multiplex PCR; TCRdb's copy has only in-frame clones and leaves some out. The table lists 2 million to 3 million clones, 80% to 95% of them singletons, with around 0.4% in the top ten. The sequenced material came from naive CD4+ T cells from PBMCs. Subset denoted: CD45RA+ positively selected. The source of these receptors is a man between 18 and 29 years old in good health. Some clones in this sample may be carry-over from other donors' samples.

CDR3: CASSSTSKRGEQYF. In DNA form, the CDR3 reads TGTGCCAGCAGTTCGACCTCAAAGCGTGGGGAGCAGTACTTC. The chain links TRBV6-5 to TRBJ2-7, with D unresolved. Per germline, CDR1 MNHEY and CDR2 SVGAGI. This CDR3 comprises 14 residues. V lost 4 bases to trimming and J lost 7 bases, with 17 bases between them.

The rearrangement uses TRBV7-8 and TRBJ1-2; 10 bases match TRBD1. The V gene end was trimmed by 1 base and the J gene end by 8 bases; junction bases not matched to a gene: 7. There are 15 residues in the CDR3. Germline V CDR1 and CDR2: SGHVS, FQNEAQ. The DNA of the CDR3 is TGTGCCAGCAGCTTAGGACAGGGGGCATATCAGGGCTACACCTTC. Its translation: CASSLGQGAYQGYTF.

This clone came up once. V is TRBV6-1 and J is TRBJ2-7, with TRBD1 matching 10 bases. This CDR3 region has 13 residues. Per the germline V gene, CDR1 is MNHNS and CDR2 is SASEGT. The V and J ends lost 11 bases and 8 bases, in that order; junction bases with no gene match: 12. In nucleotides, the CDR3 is TGTGCCGGAGGGACAGGGGCCCAAGTTCAGCAGTACTTC. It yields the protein CAGGTGAQVQQYF.

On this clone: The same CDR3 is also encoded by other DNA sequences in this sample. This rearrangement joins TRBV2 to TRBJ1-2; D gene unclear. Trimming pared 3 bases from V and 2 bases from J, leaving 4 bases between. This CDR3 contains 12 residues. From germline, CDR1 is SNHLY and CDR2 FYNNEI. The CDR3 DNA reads TGTGCCAGCAGTGAGGGGAACTATGGCTACACCTTC. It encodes CASSEGNYGYTF. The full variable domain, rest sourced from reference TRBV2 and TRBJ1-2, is EPEVTQTPSHQVTQMGQEVILRCVPISNHLYFYWYRQILGQKVEFLVSFYNNEISEKSEIFDDQFSVERPDGSNFTLKIRSTKLEDSAMYFCASSEGNYGYTFGSGTRLTVV.

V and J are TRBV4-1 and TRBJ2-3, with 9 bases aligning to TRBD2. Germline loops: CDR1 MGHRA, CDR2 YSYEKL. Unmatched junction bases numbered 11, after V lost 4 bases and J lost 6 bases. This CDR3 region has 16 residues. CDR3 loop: CASSPPGAGGADTQYF. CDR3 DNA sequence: TGCGCCAGCAGCCCGCCTGGAGCGGGAGGTGCGGATACGCAGTATTTT.

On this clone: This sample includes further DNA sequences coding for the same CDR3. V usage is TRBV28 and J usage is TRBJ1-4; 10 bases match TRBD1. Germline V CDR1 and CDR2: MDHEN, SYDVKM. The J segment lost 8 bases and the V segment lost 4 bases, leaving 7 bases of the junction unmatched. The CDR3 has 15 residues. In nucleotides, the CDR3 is TGTGCCAGCAGTTCACCGACAGGGGGCGGCGAAAAACTGTTTTTT. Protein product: CASSSPTGGGEKLFF.

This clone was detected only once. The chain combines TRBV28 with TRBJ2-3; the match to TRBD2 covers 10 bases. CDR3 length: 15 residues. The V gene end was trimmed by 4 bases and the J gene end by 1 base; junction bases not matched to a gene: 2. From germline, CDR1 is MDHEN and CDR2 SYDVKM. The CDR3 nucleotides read TGTGCCAGCAGTTCTGGACTAGCGGGCACAGATACGCAGTATTTT. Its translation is CASSSGLAGTDTQYF.

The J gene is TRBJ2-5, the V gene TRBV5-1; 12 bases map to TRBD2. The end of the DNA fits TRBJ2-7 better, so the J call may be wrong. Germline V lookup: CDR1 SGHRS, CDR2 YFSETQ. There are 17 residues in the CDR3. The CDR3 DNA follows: TGCGCCAGCAGCAAGACTAGCGGGAGCCCGAGCTCCTACGAGCAGTACTTC. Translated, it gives CASSKTSGSPSSYEQYF.

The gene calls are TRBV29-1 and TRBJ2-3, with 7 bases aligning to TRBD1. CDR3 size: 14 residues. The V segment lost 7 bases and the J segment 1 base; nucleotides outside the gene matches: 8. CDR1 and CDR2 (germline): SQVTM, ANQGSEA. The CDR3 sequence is CSARRDSGTDTQYF. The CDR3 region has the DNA TGCAGCGCGCGCCGGGACAGCGGCACAGATACGCAGTATTTT.

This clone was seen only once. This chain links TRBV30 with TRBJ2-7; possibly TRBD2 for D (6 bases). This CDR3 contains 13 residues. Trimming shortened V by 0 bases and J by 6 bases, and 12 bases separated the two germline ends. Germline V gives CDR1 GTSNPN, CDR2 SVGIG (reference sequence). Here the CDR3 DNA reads TGTGCCTGGAGTGTGAGACTAGGCGGCGAGCAGTACTTC. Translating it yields CAWSVRLGGEQYF.

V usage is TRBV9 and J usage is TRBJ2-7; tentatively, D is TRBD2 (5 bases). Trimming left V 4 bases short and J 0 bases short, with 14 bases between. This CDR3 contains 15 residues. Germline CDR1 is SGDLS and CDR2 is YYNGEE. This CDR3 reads CASSLPLGSSYEQYF. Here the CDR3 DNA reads TGTGCCAGCAGCCTCCCGCTGGGGAGCTCCTACGAGCAGTACTTC.

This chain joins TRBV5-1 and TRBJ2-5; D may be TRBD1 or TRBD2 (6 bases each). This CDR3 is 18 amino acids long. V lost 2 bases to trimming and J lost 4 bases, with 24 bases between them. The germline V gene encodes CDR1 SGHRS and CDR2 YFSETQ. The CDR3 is CASSLRGAPGKVVETQYF. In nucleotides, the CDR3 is TGCGCCAGCAGCTTAAGGGGGGCTCCCGGGAAGGTAGTAGAGACCCAGTACTTC.

The CDR3 region has the DNA TGTGCCAGCATCTCCATAGGAGCCAAAAACATTCAGTACTTC. Translating it yields CASISIGAKNIQYF. The J gene is TRBJ2-4, the V gene TRBV28, with D uncertain. Per germline, CDR1 MDHEN and CDR2 SYDVKM. This CDR3 contains 14 residues. V lost 7 bases and J 0 bases, leaving 10 bases between the germline ends.

The CDR3 reads CASSENIAGAGNEQFF. The CDR3, as DNA: TGTGCCAGCTCAGAAAATATAGCGGGAGCCGGGAATGAGCAGTTCTTC. This sequence joins TRBV18 and TRBJ2-1, with TRBD2 matching over 9 bases. The CDR3 is 16 residues long. From germline, CDR1 is KGHSH and CDR2 LQKENI. J was trimmed by 7 bases and V by 5 bases; bases with no gene match: 12.

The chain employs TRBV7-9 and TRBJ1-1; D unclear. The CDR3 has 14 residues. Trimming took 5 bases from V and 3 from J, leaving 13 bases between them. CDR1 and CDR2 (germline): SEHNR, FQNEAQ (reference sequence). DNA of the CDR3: TGTGCCAGCAGCCGACGGGGAGGCGACACTGAAGCTTTCTTT. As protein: CASSRRGGDTEAFF.

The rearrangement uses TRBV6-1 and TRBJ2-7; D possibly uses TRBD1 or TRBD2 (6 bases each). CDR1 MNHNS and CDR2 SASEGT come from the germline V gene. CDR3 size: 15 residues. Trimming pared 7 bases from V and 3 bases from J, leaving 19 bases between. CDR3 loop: CASTPWGAPNYEQYF. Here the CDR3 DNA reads TGTGCCAGCACCCCATGGGGGGCACCCAACTACGAGCAGTACTTC.

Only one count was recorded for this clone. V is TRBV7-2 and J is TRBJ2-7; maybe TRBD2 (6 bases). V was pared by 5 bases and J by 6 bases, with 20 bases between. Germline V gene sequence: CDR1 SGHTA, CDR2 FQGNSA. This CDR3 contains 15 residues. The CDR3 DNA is TGTGCCAGCAGCACAGACGGGGGACGGGCTGGCGAGCAGTACTTC. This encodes CASSTDGGRAGEQYF.

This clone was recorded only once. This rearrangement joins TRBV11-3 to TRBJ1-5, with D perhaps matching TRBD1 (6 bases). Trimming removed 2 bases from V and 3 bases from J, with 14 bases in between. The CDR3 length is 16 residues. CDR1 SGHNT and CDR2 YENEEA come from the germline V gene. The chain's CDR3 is CASSLFRDTLNQPQHF. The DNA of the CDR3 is TGTGCCAGCAGCTTATTCCGGGACACCCTCAATCAGCCCCAGCATTTT. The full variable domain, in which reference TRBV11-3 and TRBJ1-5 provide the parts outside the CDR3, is EAGVVQSPRYKIIEKKQPVAFWCNPISGHNTLYWYLQNLGQGPELLIRYENEEAVDDSQLPKDRFSAERLKGVDSTLKIQPAELGDSAVYLCASSLFRDTLNQPQHFGDGTRLSIL.

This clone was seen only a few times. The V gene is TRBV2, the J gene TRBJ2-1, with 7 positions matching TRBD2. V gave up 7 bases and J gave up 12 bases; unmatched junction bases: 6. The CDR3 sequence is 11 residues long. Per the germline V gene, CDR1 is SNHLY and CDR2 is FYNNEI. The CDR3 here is CASKVGGMQFF. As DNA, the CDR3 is TGTGCCAGCAAAGTGGGAGGGATGCAGTTCTTC.

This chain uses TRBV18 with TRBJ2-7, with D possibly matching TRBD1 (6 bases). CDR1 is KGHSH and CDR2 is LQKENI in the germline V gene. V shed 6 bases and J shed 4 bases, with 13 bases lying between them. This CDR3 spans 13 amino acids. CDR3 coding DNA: TGTGCCAGCTCCCAGGGGACCGAATACGAGCAGTACTTC. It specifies CASSQGTEYEQYF.

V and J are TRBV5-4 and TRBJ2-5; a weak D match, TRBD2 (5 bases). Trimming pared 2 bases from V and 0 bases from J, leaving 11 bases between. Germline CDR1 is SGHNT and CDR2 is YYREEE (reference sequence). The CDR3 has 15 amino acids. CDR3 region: CASSFDRGNQETQYF. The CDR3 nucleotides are TGTGCCAGCAGCTTCGACCGGGGAAACCAAGAGACCCAGTACTTC.

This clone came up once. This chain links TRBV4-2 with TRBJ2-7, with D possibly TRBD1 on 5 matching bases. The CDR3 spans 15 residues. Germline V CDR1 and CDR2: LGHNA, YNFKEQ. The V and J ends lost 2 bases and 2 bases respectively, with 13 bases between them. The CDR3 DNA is TGTGCCAGCAGCCAAAGCATACAGGTTCCCTACGAGCAGTACTTC. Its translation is CASSQSIQVPYEQYF.

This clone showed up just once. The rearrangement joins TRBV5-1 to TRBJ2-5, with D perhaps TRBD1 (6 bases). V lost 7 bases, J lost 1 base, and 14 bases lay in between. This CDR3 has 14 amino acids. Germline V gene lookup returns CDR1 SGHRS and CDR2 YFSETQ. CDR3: CASRNGDTQETQYF. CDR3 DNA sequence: TGCGCCAGCCGGAACGGGGACACCCAAGAGACCCAGTACTTC.

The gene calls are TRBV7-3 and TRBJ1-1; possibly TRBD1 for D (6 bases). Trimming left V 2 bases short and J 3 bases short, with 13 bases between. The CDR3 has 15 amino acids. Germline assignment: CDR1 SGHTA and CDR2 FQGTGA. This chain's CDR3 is CASSLVGTIDTEAFF. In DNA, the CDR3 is TGTGCCAGCAGCTTAGTTGGGACAATCGACACTGAAGCTTTCTTT.